This is a list of T cell receptor beta chains from one sample in a study of spatial heterogeneity in lung cancer. TCRdb re-called the 5' RACE reads through MiXCR, storing one row per CDR3 protein. There are roughly 16,000 distinct CDR3 sequences in the sample; around 21% occur only once, and 15% to 20% lies in the top ten. Sample: PBMCs, taken at surgery. Every receptor here comes from a female donor with early-stage non-small cell lung cancer. The CDR3 runs from the conserved cysteine through the conserved F or W. Fields, in order: V gene, J gene, clone size, D gene, CDR3 protein, CDR3 DNA. D genes are given only for firm matches. Clone size is not always given. Where it is, it says once, few, many or a class for expanded clones.

v_call: TRBV7-2; j_call: TRBJ2-7; clone_size: .; d_call: TRBD2; cdr3_aa: CASSFSGMVQYF; cdr3_nt: TGTGCCAGCAGCTTTAGCGGGATGGTGCAGTACTTC
v_call: TRBV27; j_call: TRBJ2-1; clone_size: many; d_call: TRBD1; cdr3_aa: CASRRDRVTDEQFF; cdr3_nt: TGTGCCAGCAGACGGGACAGGGTTACCGATGAGCAGTTCTTC
v_call: TRBV18; j_call: TRBJ1-1; clone_size: many; d_call: .; cdr3_aa: CASSPEANTEAFF; cdr3_nt: TGTGCCAGCTCACCGGAGGCGAACACTGAAGCTTTCTTT
v_call: TRBV5-1; j_call: TRBJ2-4; clone_size: many; d_call: TRBD1; cdr3_aa: CASSVQGIQGGKNIQYF; cdr3_nt: TGCGCCAGCAGCGTACAGGGGATTCAGGGCGGGAAAAACATTCAGTACTTC
v_call: TRBV7-2; j_call: TRBJ1-2; clone_size: medium-sized; d_call: TRBD1; cdr3_aa: CASSPEGGGYGYTF; cdr3_nt: TGTGCCAGCAGCCCTGAAGGGGGCGGCTATGGCTACACCTTC
v_call: TRBV12-3/TRBV12-4; j_call: TRBJ1-5; clone_size: many; d_call: .; cdr3_aa: CASRPVGGGQPQHF; cdr3_nt: TGTGCCAGCCGGCCTGTCGGGGGCGGTCAGCCCCAGCATTTT
v_call: TRBV20-1; j_call: TRBJ1-5; clone_size: .; d_call: .; cdr3_aa: CSASYQGGSNQPQHF; cdr3_nt: TGCAGTGCTAGTTATCAGGGTGGGAGCAATCAGCCCCAGCATTTT
v_call: TRBV6-1; j_call: TRBJ1-1; clone_size: .; d_call: .; cdr3_aa: CASSEALSSTEAFF; cdr3_nt: TGTGCCAGCAGTGAAGCGCTGAGCTCAACTGAAGCTTTCTTT
v_call: TRBV20-1; j_call: TRBJ2-7; clone_size: .; d_call: .; cdr3_aa: CSAGAFDGEQYF; cdr3_nt: TGCAGTGCTGGGGCTTTCGACGGGGAGCAGTACTTC
v_call: TRBV9; j_call: TRBJ2-1; clone_size: .; d_call: .; cdr3_aa: CASSVEDSPGYNEQFF; cdr3_nt: TGTGCCAGCAGCGTAGAGGACAGCCCAGGGTACAATGAGCAGTTCTTC
v_call: TRBV7-2; j_call: TRBJ1-2; clone_size: many; d_call: .; cdr3_aa: CASRGQRANYGYTF; cdr3_nt: TGTGCCAGCAGGGGACAACGGGCTAACTATGGCTACACCTTC